One T cell receptor beta chain is described in this entry. As yet, its antigen is unknown. UMI labels and 5' RACE were used to prepare the TRB cDNA libraries. TCRdb reprocessed the 5' RACE reads; each CDR3 protein has one entry and no DNA is given. The listing contains tens of thousands of distinct CDR3 sequences. The data originate from a study of CXCR3-negative and CXCR3-positive naive CD8 T cells. Study outcomes and limitations: Hydrophobicity of TRB CDR3s was greater in CXCR3-positive naive cells than in CXCR3-negative naive cells. Memory CD8+ T cell repertoires were far less diverse than both naive subsets.

CD45RO-CCR7+CD27+CD95- cells counted as naive CD8+ T cells. The length of the CDR3 is 17 residues. Germline assignment: CDR1 MNHEY and CDR2 SVGAGI. Sequences were obtained from naive CXCR3+ CD8+ T cells from blood. Subset noted: CD45RO-CCR7+CD27+CD95- naive CD8+ T cells expressing CXCR3 (TNR3+). The clonotype comes from a human donor in good health. Some clones in this sample may be carry-over from other donors' samples. This rearrangement joins TRBV6-5 to TRBJ2-2; TCRdb proposes TRBD1, but this gene call is untestable without DNA. The chain's CDR3 is CASSYSPMGTGTGELFF.